Listed here are 20 T cell receptor beta chains from one sample, sequenced in a study of T cell changes during pregnancy in multiple sclerosis. Method: immunoSEQ multiplex PCR; TCRdb's copy keeps in-frame clones and lacks some. The sample shows tens of thousands of clones, around 94% of them seen only once. This sample comprised peripheral blood, obtained in the second trimester of pregnancy. All receptors derive from a female donor in good health, enrolled as a control in a pregnancy study.

V is TRBV5-7 and J is TRBJ2-5; D may be TRBD1 (7 bases). TRBV5-7 counts as an open reading frame of uncertain function. The CDR3 loop spans 16 amino acids. Between the trimmed V and J ends, which lost 5 bases and 3 bases, there was a span of 20 bases. CDR3 loop: CASRAPPTGRKETQYF. The CDR3 nucleotides are TGTGCCAGCAGGGCCCCCCCGACAGGGAGGAAAGAGACCCAGTACTTC.

V is TRBV29-1 and J is TRBJ2-2; no definite D call. V shed 3 bases and J shed 0 bases, with 5 bases lying between them. Germline V gene lookup returns CDR1 SQVTM and CDR2 ANQGSEA. The length of the CDR3 is 13 residues. The CDR3 protein is CSVDETNTGELFF. The CDR3 nucleotides are TGCAGCGTTGATGAGACGAACACCGGGGAGCTGTTTTTT.

The chain joins TRBV7-3 to TRBJ2-5; 11 bases map to TRBD2. From germline, CDR1 is SGHTA and CDR2 FQGTGA. V was clipped by 5 bases and J by 7 bases; unmatched bases: 3. The CDR3 runs 13 residues. For the CDR3, the DNA is TGTGCCAGCAGCCCCGGGACTAGCGGGACCCAGTACTTC. Amino acids: CASSPGTSGTQYF.

This clone was seen just once. The rearrangement uses TRBV4-3 and TRBJ1-2; 7 bases align to TRBD1. This CDR3 has 15 amino acids. Per the germline V gene, CDR1 is LGHNA and CDR2 is YSLEER. Germline trimming cut 4 bases from V and 5 bases from J; bases unmatched to any gene: 10. This CDR3 reads CASSLRRTGEYGYTF. CDR3 DNA sequence: TGCGCCAGCAGCCTTAGACGTACAGGGGAATATGGCTACACCTTC.

The sample holds one count of this clone. The chain carries TRBV19 and TRBJ2-7; no reliable D call. The V gene's germline CDR1 is LNHDA and CDR2 SQIVND (reference sequence). CDR3 length: 14 amino acids. Trimming pared 0 bases from V and 0 bases from J, leaving 6 bases between. DNA for the CDR3: TGTGCCAGTAGTATAGAAGTGAGCTCCTACGAGCAGTACTTC. Protein sequence: CASSIEVSSYEQYF.

The V gene is TRBV10-3, the J gene TRBJ1-1; D uncertain. The length of the CDR3 is 12 residues. V shed 6 bases and J shed 5 bases, with 10 bases lying between them. In germline, CDR1 is ENHRY, CDR2 SYGVKD. This CDR3 is CAIRLPGTEAFF. The CDR3 DNA reads as TGTGCCATCAGACTCCCGGGTACTGAAGCTTTCTTT.

This rearrangement joins TRBV7-9 to TRBJ1-1, with D perhaps TRBD1 (5 bases). This CDR3 contains 13 residues. Deletions cut 5 bases from V and 6 bases from J, with 13 bases between. CDR1 and CDR2 from the germline V gene are SEHNR and FQNEAQ (reference sequence). The CDR3 DNA reads TGTGCCAGCAGCAGGGGTGAGGTCCCTGAAGCTTTCTTT. Residues: CASSRGEVPEAFF.

The chain couples TRBV11-3 to TRBJ1-1, with a tentative D call TRBD1 (6 bases). Germline V gene data show CDR1 as SGHNT and CDR2 as YENEEA. V lost 3 bases to trimming and J lost 6 bases, with 11 bases between them. This CDR3 region has 13 residues. The CDR3 nucleotides are TGTGCCAGCAGCTTGAACAGGGACGCTGAAGCTTTCTTT. This sequence encodes CASSLNRDAEAFF. Using reference TRBV11-3 and TRBJ1-1 for the parts outside the CDR3, the full variable domain is EAGVVQSPRYKIIEKKQPVAFWCNPISGHNTLYWYLQNLGQGPELLIRYENEEAVDDSQLPKDRFSAERLKGVDSTLKIQPAELGDSAVYLCASSLNRDAEAFFGQGTRLTVV.

The rearrangement uses TRBV15 and TRBJ1-6; 9 bases agree with TRBD1. Germline V gene lookup returns CDR1 LNHNV and CDR2 YYDKDF (reference sequence). V lost 3 bases and J lost 4; bases outside the gene matches: 7. This CDR3 comprises 17 residues. CDR3 loop: CATSSPRTGVYNSPLHF. The DNA of the CDR3 is TGTGCCACCAGCAGTCCGAGGACAGGGGTATATAATTCACCCCTCCACTTT.

V usage is TRBV27 and J usage is TRBJ1-6, with TRBD1 as a possible D gene (5 bases). The CDR3 loop spans 15 amino acids. Germline loops: CDR1 MNHEY, CDR2 SMNVEV (reference sequence). V was trimmed by 0 bases and J by 10 bases, leaving 13 bases between them. The CDR3 nucleotides are TGTGCCAGCAGTTTATCAGGGCAGGGAAAATCACCCCTCCACTTT. This encodes CASSLSGQGKSPLHF.

This chain uses TRBV7-9 with TRBJ1-5; no definite D call. This CDR3 has 12 residues. In germline, CDR1 is SEHNR, CDR2 FQNEAQ (reference sequence). Trimming took off 1 base at V and 9 bases at J, with 7 bases between the two ends. The CDR3 DNA reads as TGTGCCAGCAGCTTAGTTGAGGGGCCCCAGCATTTT. Translated: CASSLVEGPQHF. Supplemented by reference TRBV7-9 and TRBJ1-5, the full variable domain reads DTGVSQNPRHKITKRGQNVTFRCDPISEHNRLYWYRQTLGQGPEFLTYFQNEAQLEKSRLLSDRFSAERPKGSFSTLEIQRTEQGDSAMYLCASSLVEGPQHFGDGTRLSIL.

The chain links TRBV4-3 to TRBJ2-1; no reliable D call. The length of the CDR3 is 15 residues. Trimming cost V 0 bases and J 12 bases, with 18 bases left between them. The V gene's germline CDR1 is LGHNA and CDR2 YSLEER. CDR3 sequence: CASSQERSPIGGQFF. The CDR3 DNA reads TGCGCCAGCAGCCAAGAAAGGTCCCCCATAGGCGGGCAGTTCTTC.

The CDR3 DNA sequence: TGTGCCAGTAGTATTAGGGGTGTGGGCAATCAGCCCCAGCATTTT. Translation: CASSIRGVGNQPQHF. V usage is TRBV19 and J usage is TRBJ1-5; TRBD1 might be the D (5 bases). Germline values: CDR1 LNHDA, CDR2 SQIVND (reference sequence). Trimming left V 3 bases short and J 2 bases short, with 11 bases between. The CDR3 sequence is 15 residues long.

This rearrangement joins TRBV7-9 to TRBJ1-1; D is uncertain. Trimming took 5 bases from V and 9 from J, leaving 13 bases between them. CDR3 length: 12 residues. The germline gives CDR1 SEHNR, CDR2 FQNEAQ (reference sequence). This chain's CDR3 is CASSPSSAQAFF. The CDR3 region has the DNA TGTGCCAGCAGCCCTAGTAGCGCCCAAGCTTTCTTT.

The genes are TRBV9 and TRBJ1-2; TRBD1 agrees at 7 bases. Unmatched junction bases numbered 8, after V lost 3 bases and J lost 0 bases. Germline values: CDR1 SGDLS, CDR2 YYNGEE. The CDR3 has 16 residues. The CDR3 DNA sequence: TGTGCCAGCAGCGCAACCGGACAGGCCCCTAACTATGGCTACACCTTC. Amino acids: CASSATGQAPNYGYTF.

The rearrangement uses TRBV4-3 and TRBJ2-7; D gene unclear. Trimming cost V 0 bases and J 7 bases, with 10 bases left between them. This CDR3 spans 13 amino acids. Germline lookup yields CDR1 LGHNA and CDR2 YSLEER. DNA of the CDR3: TGCGCCAGCAGCCAAGATCCCGGGTGGGAGCAGTACTTC. Translated: CASSQDPGWEQYF.

This sequence joins TRBV7-6 and TRBJ1-4, with D perhaps TRBD1 (5 bases). The CDR3 is made up of 14 amino acids. The V end lost 1 base, the J end lost 5 bases, and 8 bases lay between the germline ends. Germline values: CDR1 SGHVS, CDR2 FNYEAQ. In DNA form, the CDR3 reads TGTGCCAGCAGCTTAGTACAGGTCAATGAAAAACTGTTTTTT. Translating gives CASSLVQVNEKLFF.

The CDR3 DNA reads as TGTGCCAGCAGCGAAAAAGGGACTTCCGCAACTAATGAAAAACTGTTTTTT. Translated: CASSEKGTSATNEKLFF. V is TRBV9 and J is TRBJ1-4, with D tentatively TRBD1 (5 bases). The CDR3 extends over 17 amino acids. The V and J ends lost 3 bases and 0 bases respectively, with 15 bases between them. Germline V gene data show CDR1 as SGDLS and CDR2 as YYNGEE.

This sequence joins TRBV7-9 and TRBJ1-4; TRBD1 matches 8 bases. J was trimmed by 4 bases and V by 5 bases; bases with no gene match: 6. The CDR3 covers 15 residues. From germline, CDR1 is SEHNR and CDR2 FQNEAQ (reference sequence). CDR3 protein: CASSVGQGGNEKLFF. The CDR3 coding sequence is TGTGCCAGCAGCGTTGGACAGGGTGGTAATGAAAAACTGTTTTTT.

The V gene is TRBV14, the J gene TRBJ1-5; D is possibly TRBD1 (5 bases). Trimming took off 4 bases at V and 6 bases at J, with 10 bases between the two ends. Looked up from germline, CDR1 is SGHDN and CDR2 is FVKESK. The CDR3 has 13 amino acids. CDR3 sequence: CASSPGVSQPQHF. The CDR3 DNA is TGTGCCAGCAGCCCGGGGGTTTCTCAGCCCCAGCATTTT.